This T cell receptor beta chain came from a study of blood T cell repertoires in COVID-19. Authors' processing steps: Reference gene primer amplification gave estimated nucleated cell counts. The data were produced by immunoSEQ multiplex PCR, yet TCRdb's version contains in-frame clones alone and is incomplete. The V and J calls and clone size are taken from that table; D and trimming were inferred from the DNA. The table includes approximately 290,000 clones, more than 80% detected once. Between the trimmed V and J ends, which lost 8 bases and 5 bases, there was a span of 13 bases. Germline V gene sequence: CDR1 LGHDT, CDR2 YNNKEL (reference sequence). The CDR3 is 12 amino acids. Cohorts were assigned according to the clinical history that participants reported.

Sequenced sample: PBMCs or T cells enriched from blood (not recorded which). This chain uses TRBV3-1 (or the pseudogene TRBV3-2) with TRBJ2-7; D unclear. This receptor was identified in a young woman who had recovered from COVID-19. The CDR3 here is CASHSGSNEQYF. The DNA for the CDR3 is TGTGCCAGCCACTCCGGGTCCAACGAGCAGTACTTC.